These 10 T cell receptor beta chains share one sample of origin, sequenced in a study of T cell changes during pregnancy in multiple sclerosis. The method was immunoSEQ multiplex PCR; TCRdb's version includes in-frame clones alone and lacks a portion of them. The profile shows about 79,000 clones, approximately 92% of them singletons. The source was peripheral blood, collected in the second trimester of pregnancy. The receptors were sampled from a female donor in good health, enrolled as a control in a pregnancy study.

This clone was picked up a small number of times. The chain couples TRBV7-9 to TRBJ1-1; 7 bases align to TRBD1. The CDR3 is 13 amino acids. Per the germline V gene, CDR1 is SEHNR and CDR2 is FQNEAQ (reference sequence). With 6 bases clipped from V and 7 bases from J, the junction kept 8 bases outside the gene matches. The CDR3 region is CASRPGGAGEAFF. CDR3 sequence (DNA): TGTGCCAGCAGGCCAGGGGGTGCGGGTGAAGCTTTCTTT.

The chain recombines TRBV13 with TRBJ1-2; 9 positions match TRBD1. This CDR3 is 15 amino acids long. Germline CDR1 PRHDT, CDR2 FYEKMQ (reference sequence). Trimming removed 3 bases from V and 3 bases from J; junction bases left unmatched: 5. The CDR3 sequence is CASSFRDRAYYGYTF. CDR3 sequence (DNA): TGTGCCAGCAGCTTCCGGGACAGGGCCTACTATGGCTACACCTTC.

A single count supports this clone. The chain is built from TRBV4-1 and TRBJ2-7; D call uncertain. V lost 1 base, J lost 1 base, and 11 bases lay in between. Germline CDR1 MGHRA, CDR2 YSYEKL. The CDR3 loop spans 15 amino acids. CDR3 sequence reads: CASSQVNPGSYEQYF. CDR3 coding DNA: TGCGCCAGCAGCCAAGTCAATCCGGGTTCCTACGAGCAGTACTTC.

The chain combines TRBV5-8 with TRBJ1-5, with D perhaps TRBD1 (6 bases). The V and J ends lost 4 bases and 8 bases respectively, with 22 bases between them. The CDR3 has 16 amino acids. Germline CDR1 is SGHTS and CDR2 is YDEGEE. The CDR3 nucleotides read TGTGCCAGCAGCCAAGGGGACACTCGTTGCCGTGAGCCCCAGCATTTT. Its protein is CASSQGDTRCREPQHF.

The chain uses TRBV7-9 and TRBJ2-7; the D gene is possibly TRBD1 (5 bases). There are 15 residues in the CDR3. Between the trimmed V and J ends, which lost 0 bases and 3 bases, there was a span of 12 bases. CDR1 and CDR2 (germline): SEHNR, FQNEAQ (reference sequence). The CDR3 region is CASSLAGMGHYEQYF. For the CDR3, the DNA is TGTGCCAGCAGCTTAGCTGGGATGGGGCACTACGAGCAGTACTTC.

The rearrangement uses TRBV7-2 and TRBJ2-7; 12 nucleotides agree with TRBD2. The germline V gene encodes CDR1 SGHTA and CDR2 FQGNSA. This CDR3 is 15 amino acids long. V dropped 4 bases and J dropped 1; count of bases not matched to a gene: 2. This CDR3 is CASSYGLAGSYEQYF. CDR3 nucleotides: TGTGCCAGCAGCTACGGACTAGCGGGATCCTACGAGCAGTACTTC.

This chain connects TRBV29-1 to TRBJ1-3; 7 bases fit TRBD1. The germline gives CDR1 SQVTM, CDR2 ANQGSEA. This CDR3 has 15 residues. After removal of 6 bases from V and 2 bases from J, the junction contained 10 bases not matched to a gene. Here the CDR3 DNA reads TGCAGCGTGAGTGAGACAGGGTTTCCTGGAAACACCATATATTTT. Amino acid sequence: CSVSETGFPGNTIYF.

The genes are TRBV6-1 and TRBJ2-1; 8 nucleotides match TRBD1. Per germline, CDR1 MNHNS and CDR2 SASEGT. The J segment lost 5 bases and the V segment lost 7 bases, leaving 10 bases of the junction unmatched. This CDR3 contains 15 residues. CDR3 sequence: CASTEAPTGDNEQFF. As DNA, the CDR3 is TGTGCCAGCACCGAAGCCCCGACAGGGGACAATGAGCAGTTCTTC.

J is TRBJ2-3 and V is TRBV9; 12 nucleotides line up with TRBD2. This CDR3 has 16 amino acids. J gave up 6 bases and V 3 bases, and 8 bases lay outside the gene matches. Looked up from germline, CDR1 is SGDLS and CDR2 is YYNGEE. CDR3 amino acids: CASSELAGGPQDTQYF. DNA of the CDR3: TGTGCCAGCAGCGAACTAGCGGGGGGTCCACAGGATACGCAGTATTTT.

The V and J genes are TRBV25-1 and TRBJ1-2; D not certain. Trimming pared 1 base from V and 8 bases from J, leaving 11 bases between. Germline values: CDR1 MGHDK, CDR2 SYGVNS. This CDR3 has 13 residues. In nucleotides, the CDR3 is TGTGCCAGCAGTGAATCCCCCCCCGTGGGCTACACCTTC. Translated: CASSESPPVGYTF.